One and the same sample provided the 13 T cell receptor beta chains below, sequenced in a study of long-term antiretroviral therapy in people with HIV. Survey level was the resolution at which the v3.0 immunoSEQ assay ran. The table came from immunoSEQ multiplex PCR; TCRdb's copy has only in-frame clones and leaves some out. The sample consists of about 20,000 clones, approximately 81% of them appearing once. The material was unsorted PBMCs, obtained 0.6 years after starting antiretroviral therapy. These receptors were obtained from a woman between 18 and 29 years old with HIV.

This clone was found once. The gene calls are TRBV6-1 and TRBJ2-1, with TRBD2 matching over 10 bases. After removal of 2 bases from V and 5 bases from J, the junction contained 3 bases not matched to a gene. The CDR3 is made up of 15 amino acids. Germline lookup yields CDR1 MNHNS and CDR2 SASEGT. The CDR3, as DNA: TGTGCCAGCAGTGAACTAGCGGGGGCCAACAATGAGCAGTTCTTC. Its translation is CASSELAGANNEQFF.

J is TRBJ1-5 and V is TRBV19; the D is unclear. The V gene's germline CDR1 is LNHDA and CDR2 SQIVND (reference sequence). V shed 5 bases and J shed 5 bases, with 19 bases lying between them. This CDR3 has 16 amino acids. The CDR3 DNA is TGTGCCAGTAGTCCGCCCGTCGGGTATGGGGATCAGCCCCAGCATTTT. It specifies CASSPPVGYGDQPQHF.

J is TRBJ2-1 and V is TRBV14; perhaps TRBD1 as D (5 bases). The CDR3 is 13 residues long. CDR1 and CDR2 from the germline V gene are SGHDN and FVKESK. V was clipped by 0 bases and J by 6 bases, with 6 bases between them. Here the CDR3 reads CASSQDTGNEQFF. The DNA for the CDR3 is TGTGCCAGCAGCCAAGATACAGGCAATGAGCAGTTCTTC.

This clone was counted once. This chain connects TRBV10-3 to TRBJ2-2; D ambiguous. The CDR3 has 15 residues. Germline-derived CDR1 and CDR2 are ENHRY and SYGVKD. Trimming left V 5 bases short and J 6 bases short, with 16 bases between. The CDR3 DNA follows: TGTGCCATCAGTCCCGGGTCAGCAAGCGCCGGGGAGCTGTTTTTT. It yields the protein CAISPGSASAGELFF.

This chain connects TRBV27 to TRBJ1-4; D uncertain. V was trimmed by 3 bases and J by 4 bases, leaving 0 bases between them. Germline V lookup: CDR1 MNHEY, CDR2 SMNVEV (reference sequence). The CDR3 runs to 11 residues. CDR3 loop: CASSFNEKLFF. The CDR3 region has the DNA TGTGCCAGCAGTTTTAATGAAAAACTGTTTTTT.

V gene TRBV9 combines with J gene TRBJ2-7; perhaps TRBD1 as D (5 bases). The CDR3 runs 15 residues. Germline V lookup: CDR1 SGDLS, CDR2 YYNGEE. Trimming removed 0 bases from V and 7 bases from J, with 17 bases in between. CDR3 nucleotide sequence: TGTGCCAGCAGCGTAGGAGGCAGGGCTCCTCATGAGCAGTACTTC. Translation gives CASSVGGRAPHEQYF.

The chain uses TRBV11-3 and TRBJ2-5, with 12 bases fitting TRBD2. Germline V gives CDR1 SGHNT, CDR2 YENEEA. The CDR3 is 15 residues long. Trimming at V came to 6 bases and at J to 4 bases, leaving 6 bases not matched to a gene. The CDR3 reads CASSTLAGGGETQYF. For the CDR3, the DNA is TGTGCCAGCAGTACACTAGCGGGAGGCGGAGAGACCCAGTACTTC.

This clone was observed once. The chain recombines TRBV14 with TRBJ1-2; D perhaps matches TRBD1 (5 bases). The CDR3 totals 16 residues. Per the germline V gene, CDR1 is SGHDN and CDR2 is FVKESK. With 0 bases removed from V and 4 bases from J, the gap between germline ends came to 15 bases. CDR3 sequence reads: CASSQDLRAGIYGYTF. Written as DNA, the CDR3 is TGTGCCAGCAGCCAAGATCTGAGGGCAGGGATCTATGGCTACACCTTC.

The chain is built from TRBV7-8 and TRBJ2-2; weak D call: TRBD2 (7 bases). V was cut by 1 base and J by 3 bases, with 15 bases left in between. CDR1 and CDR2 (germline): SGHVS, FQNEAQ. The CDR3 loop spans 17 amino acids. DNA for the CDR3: TGTGCCAGCAGCTTAGGGAACGGGGGGCTGCACACCGGGGAGCTGTTTTTT. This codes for CASSLGNGGLHTGELFF.

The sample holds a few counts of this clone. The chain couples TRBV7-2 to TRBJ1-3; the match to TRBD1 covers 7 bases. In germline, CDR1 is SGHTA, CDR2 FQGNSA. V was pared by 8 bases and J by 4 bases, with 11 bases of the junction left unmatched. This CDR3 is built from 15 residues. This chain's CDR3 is CASGSNPGQGNTIYF. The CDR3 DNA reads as TGTGCCAGCGGGTCAAATCCGGGACAGGGAAACACCATATATTTT.

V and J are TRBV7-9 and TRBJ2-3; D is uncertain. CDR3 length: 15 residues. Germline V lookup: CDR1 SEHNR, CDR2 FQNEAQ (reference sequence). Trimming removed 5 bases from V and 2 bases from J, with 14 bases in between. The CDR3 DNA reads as TGTGCCAGCAGCCCCCAAGTCGCCTACACAGATACGCAGTATTTT. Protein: CASSPQVAYTDTQYF.

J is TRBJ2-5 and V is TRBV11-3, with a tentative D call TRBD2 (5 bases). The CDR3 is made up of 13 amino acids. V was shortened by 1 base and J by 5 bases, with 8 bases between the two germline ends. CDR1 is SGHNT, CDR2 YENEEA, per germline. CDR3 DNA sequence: TGTGCCAGCAGCTTAGGTGCGGGCGAGACCCAGTACTTC. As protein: CASSLGAGETQYF. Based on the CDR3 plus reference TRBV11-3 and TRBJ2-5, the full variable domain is EAGVVQSPRYKIIEKKQPVAFWCNPISGHNTLYWYLQNLGQGPELLIRYENEEAVDDSQLPKDRFSAERLKGVDSTLKIQPAELGDSAVYLCASSLGAGETQYFGPGTRLLVL.

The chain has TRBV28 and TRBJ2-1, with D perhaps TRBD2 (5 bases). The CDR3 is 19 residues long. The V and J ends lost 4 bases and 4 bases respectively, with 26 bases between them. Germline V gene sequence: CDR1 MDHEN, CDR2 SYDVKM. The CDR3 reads CASSSRTWRRSSEYNEQFF. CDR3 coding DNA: TGTGCCAGCAGTTCCCGGACTTGGCGGAGATCCTCGGAGTACAATGAGCAGTTCTTC.